This T cell receptor (beta chain) appears in the sequencing data of a study of cytomegalovirus exposure and HLA in healthy donors. On this clone: Its antigen is currently unknown.

Findings and limits, study-wide: When analyzed later, a missense DCLRE1C variant was found to be linked to TCR beta V- and J-gene trimming. Highly shared variants forming one cluster were likely a sequencing artifact. DRB1 showed the most TCR associations and HLA-C the fewest in a later analysis, as rates varied by HLA locus.

Amplification used 60 Vbeta primers and 13 Jbeta primers. Original processing methods: The count from a later analysis was some 76 million unique TCR beta chains, about 9.9 million of them shared. Clones were sequenced by immunoSEQ multiplex PCR, and TCRdb holds only the in-frame ones, with some missing. V, J and clone size derive from that table, while D and trimming were established from the DNA sequence. Counted here are about 120,000 clones, 74% occurring once; the ten biggest clones make up around a tenth. This TCR was sampled from a woman aged 45-59 years in good health and CMV-seropositive. Specimen: PBMCs.

In DNA, the CDR3 is TGTGCCAGCTCACCACAGGAGACAGGGGTGAACACTGAAGCTTTCTTT. Translated: CASSPQETGVNTEAFF. The chain has TRBV18 and TRBJ1-1; TRBD1 agrees at 8 bases. Germline-derived CDR1 and CDR2 are KGHSH and LQKENI. V shed 1 base, J shed 0 bases, and the junction held 4 bases outside the gene matches. The CDR3 covers 16 residues.